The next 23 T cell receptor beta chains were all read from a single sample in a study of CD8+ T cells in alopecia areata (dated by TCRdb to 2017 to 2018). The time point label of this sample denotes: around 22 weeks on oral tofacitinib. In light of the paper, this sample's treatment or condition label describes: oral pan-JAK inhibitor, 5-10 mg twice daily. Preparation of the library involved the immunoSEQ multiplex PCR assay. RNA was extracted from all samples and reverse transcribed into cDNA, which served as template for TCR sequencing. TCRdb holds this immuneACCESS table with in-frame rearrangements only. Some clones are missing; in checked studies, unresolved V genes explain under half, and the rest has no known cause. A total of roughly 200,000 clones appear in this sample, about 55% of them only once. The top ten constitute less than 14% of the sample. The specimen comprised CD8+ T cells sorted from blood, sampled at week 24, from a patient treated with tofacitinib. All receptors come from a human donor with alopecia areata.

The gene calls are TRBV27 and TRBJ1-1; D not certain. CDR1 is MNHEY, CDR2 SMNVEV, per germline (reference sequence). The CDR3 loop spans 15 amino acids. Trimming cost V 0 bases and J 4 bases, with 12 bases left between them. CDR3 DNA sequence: TGTGCCAGCAGTTTATCGAAGGTAATGGGCACTGAAGCTTTCTTT. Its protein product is CASSLSKVMGTEAFF.

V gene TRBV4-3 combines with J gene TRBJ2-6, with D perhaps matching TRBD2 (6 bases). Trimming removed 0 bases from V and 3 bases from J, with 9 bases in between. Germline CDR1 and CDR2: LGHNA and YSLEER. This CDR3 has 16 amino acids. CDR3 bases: TGCGCCAGCAGCCAAGATAGCGGACGTGGGGCCAACGTCCTGACTTTC. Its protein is CASSQDSGRGANVLTF.

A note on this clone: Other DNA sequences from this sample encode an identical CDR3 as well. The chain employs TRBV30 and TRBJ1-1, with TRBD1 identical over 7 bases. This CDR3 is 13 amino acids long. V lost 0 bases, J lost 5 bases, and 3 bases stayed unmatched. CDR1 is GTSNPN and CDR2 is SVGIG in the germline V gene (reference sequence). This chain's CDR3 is CAWSVSGGTEAFF. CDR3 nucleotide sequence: TGTGCCTGGAGTGTGTCAGGGGGGACTGAAGCTTTCTTT. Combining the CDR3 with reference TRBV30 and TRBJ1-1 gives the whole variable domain SQTIHQWPATLVQPVGSPLSLECTVEGTSNPNLYWYRQAAGRGLQLLFYSVGIGQISSEVPQNLSASRPQDRQFILSSKKLLLSDSGFYLCAWSVSGGTEAFFGQGTRLTVV.

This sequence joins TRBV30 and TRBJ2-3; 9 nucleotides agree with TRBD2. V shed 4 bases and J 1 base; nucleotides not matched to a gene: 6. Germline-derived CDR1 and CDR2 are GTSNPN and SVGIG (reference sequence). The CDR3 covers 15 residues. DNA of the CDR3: TGTGCCTGGAATCTTGCGGGGGGGCGCACAGATACGCAGTATTTT. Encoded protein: CAWNLAGGRTDTQYF. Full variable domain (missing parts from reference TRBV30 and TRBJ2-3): SQTIHQWPATLVQPVGSPLSLECTVEGTSNPNLYWYRQAAGRGLQLLFYSVGIGQISSEVPQNLSASRPQDRQFILSSKKLLLSDSGFYLCAWNLAGGRTDTQYFGPGTRLTVL.

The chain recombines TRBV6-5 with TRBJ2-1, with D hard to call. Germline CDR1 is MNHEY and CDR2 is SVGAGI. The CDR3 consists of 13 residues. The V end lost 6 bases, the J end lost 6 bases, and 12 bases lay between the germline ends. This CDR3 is CASSFGPINEQFF. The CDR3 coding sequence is TGTGCCAGCAGCTTCGGACCGATCAATGAGCAGTTCTTC.

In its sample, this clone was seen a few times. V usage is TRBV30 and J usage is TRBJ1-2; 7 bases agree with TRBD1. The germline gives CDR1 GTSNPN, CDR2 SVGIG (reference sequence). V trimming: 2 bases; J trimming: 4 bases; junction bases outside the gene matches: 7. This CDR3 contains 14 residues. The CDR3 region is CAWSSDRASYGYTF. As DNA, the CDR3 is TGTGCCTGGAGTTCCGACAGGGCCAGCTATGGCTACACCTTC.

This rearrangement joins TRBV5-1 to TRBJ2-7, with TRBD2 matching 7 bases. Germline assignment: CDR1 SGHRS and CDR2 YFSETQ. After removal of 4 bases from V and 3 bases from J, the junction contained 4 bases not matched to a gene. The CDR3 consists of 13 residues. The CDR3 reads CASSKRGSYEQYF. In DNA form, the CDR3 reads TGCGCCAGCAGCAAGCGGGGCAGCTACGAGCAGTACTTC.

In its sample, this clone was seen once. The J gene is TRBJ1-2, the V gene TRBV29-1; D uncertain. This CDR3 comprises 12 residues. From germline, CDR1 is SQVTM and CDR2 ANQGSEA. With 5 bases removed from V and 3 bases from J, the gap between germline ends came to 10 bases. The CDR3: CSVRGKDYGYTF. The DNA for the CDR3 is TGCAGCGTTCGGGGAAAAGACTATGGCTACACCTTC.

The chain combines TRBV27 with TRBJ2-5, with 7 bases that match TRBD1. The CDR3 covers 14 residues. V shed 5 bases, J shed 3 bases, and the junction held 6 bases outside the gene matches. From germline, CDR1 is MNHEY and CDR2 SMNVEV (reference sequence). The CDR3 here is CASSPGTDEETQYF. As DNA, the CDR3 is TGTGCCAGCAGTCCCGGGACAGACGAAGAGACCCAGTACTTC.

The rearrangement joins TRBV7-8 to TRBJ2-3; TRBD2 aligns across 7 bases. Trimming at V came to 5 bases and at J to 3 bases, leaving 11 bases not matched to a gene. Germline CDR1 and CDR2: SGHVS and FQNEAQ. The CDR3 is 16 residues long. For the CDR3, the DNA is TGTGCCAGCAGCCTAATTCTAGGGACTACGACAGATACGCAGTATTTT. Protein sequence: CASSLILGTTTDTQYF.

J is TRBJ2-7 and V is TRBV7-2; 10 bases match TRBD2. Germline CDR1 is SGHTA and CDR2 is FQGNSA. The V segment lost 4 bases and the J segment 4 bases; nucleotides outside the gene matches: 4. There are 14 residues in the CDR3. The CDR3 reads CASSSLAGFYEQYF. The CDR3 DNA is TGTGCCAGCAGCTCACTAGCGGGGTTTTACGAGCAGTACTTC. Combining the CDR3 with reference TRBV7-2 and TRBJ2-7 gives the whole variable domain GAGVSQSPSNKVTEKGKDVELRCDPISGHTALYWYRQSLGQGLEFLIYFQGNSAPDKSGLPSDRFSAERTGGSVSTLTIQRTQQEDSAVYLCASSSLAGFYEQYFGPGTRLTVT.

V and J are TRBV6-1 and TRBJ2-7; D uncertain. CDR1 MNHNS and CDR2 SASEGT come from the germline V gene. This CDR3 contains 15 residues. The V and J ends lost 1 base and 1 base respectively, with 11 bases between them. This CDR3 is CASSEDPSPSYEQYF. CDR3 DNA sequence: TGTGCCAGCAGTGAAGACCCCAGCCCTTCCTACGAGCAGTACTTC.

The CDR3 nucleotides read TGTGCCAGAAGCAGGGGCTTGGGAGAGACCCAGTACTTC. Amino acid sequence: CARSRGLGETQYF. J is TRBJ2-5 and V is TRBV2; D is possibly TRBD1 (6 bases). V lost 9 bases and J 4 bases, leaving 15 bases between the germline ends. Germline loops: CDR1 SNHLY, CDR2 FYNNEI. The CDR3 consists of 13 residues.

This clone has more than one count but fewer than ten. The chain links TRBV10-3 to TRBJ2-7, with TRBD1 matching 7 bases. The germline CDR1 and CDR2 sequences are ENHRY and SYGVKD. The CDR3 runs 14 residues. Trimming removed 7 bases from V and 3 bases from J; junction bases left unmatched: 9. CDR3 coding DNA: TGTGCCATCAAAAGCCAGGGGGTTGACTACGAGCAGTACTTC. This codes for CAIKSQGVDYEQYF.

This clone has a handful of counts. The CDR3 spells CASSMGGYSNQPQHF. The CDR3 DNA is TGTGCCAGTAGTATGGGCGGTTATAGCAATCAGCCCCAGCATTTT. This chain connects TRBV19 to TRBJ1-5; D remains ambiguous. V was pared by 3 bases and J by 0 bases, with 9 bases between. CDR3 size: 15 residues. CDR1 is LNHDA, CDR2 SQIVND, per germline (reference sequence).

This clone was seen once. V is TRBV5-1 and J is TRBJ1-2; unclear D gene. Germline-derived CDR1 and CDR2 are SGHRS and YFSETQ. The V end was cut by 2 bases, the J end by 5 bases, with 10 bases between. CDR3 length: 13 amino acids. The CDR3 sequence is CASSFEGGYGYTF. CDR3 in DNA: TGCGCCAGCAGCTTCGAGGGTGGGTATGGCTACACCTTC.

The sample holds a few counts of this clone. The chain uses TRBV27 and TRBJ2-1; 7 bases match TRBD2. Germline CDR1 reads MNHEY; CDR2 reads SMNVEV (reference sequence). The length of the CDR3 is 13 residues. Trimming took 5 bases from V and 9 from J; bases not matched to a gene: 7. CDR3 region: CASSAGLVGEQFF. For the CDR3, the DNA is TGTGCCAGCAGTGCCGGACTAGTAGGTGAGCAGTTCTTC.

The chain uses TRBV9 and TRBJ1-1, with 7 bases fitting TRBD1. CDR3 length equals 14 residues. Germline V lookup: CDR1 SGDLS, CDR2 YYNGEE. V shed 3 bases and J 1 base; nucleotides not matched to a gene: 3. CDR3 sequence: CASSGGQTNTEAFF. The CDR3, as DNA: TGTGCCAGCAGCGGGGGACAGACGAACACTGAAGCTTTCTTT.

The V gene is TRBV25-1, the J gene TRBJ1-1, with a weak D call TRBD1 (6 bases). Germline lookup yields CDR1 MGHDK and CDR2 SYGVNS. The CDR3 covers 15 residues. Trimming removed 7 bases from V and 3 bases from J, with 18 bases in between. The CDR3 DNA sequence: TGTGCCAGCACCTACTCCGGGGGCAAGGACACTGAAGCTTTCTTT. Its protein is CASTYSGGKDTEAFF. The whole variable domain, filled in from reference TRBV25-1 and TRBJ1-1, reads EADIYQTPRYLVIGTGKKITLECSQTMGHDKMYWYQQDPGMELHLIHYSYGVNSTEKGDLSSESTVSRIRTEHFPLTLESARPSHTSQYLCASTYSGGKDTEAFFGQGTRLTVV.

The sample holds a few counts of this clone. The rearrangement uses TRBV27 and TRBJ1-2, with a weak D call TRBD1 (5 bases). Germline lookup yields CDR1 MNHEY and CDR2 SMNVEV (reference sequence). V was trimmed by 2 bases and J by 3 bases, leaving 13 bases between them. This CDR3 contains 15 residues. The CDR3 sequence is CASSLGRASYYGYTF. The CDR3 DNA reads TGTGCCAGCAGTTTAGGCAGGGCTTCCTACTATGGCTACACCTTC.

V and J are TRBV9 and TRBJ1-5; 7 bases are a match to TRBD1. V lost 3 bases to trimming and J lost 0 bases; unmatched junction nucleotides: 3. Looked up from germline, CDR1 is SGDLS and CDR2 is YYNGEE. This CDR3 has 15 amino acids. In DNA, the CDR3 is TGTGCCAGCAGCGCTTCAGGGGGTAGCAATCAGCCCCAGCATTTT. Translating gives CASSASGGSNQPQHF.

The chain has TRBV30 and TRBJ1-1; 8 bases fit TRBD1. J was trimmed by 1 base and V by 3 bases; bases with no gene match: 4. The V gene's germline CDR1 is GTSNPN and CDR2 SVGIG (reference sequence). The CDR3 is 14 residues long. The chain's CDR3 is CAWSLGTGNTEAFF. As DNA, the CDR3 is TGTGCCTGGAGCCTTGGGACAGGGAACACTGAAGCTTTCTTT.

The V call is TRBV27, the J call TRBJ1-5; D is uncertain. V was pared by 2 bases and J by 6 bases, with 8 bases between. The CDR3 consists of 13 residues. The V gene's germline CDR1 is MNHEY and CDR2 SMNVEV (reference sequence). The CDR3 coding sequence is TGTGCCAGCAGTTTAGGATTTGGTCAGCCCCAGCATTTT. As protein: CASSLGFGQPQHF.